This T cell receptor (beta chain) originates from a study of response to subunit inactivated influenza vaccine (dated by TCRdb to the late 2010s). Context from the whole study: The study used deep quantitative T cell receptor repertoire profiling to track responses to a trivalent subunit inactivated influenza vaccine. Study-wide conclusions, independent of this receptor: It was suggested by the authors that each seasonal influenza vaccination may recruit only a limited number of new T cells.

This clonotype was seen a few times. Its antigen remains undetermined. Qualities for individual bases were not recorded, and no much larger clone is one base off. The library was made by RT-PCR. Sequencing was carried out with an Illumina HiSeq 2500. Clones were called with MiXCR by TCRdb after fastp trimmed the public reads at Q25, and only in-frame beta chains were retained. A single entry per CDR3 protein holds the most common genes and DNA from its merged rows. This sample comprises more than 400,000 distinct CDR3 sequences, approximately 9.9% of them detected only once. The ten largest make up approximately 12% of the sample. The germline V end is reduced by 5 bases and the J end by 5 bases; junction bases left unmatched: 14. Its CDR3 holds 16 amino acids, cysteine through phenylalanine. Only the CDR3 DNA is retained, 48 bases long and in frame from the first base. This specimen's time point label, per the study, means: 45 days after influenza vaccine administration.

The sequence was collected from a man aged 45-65 years who received an inactivated influenza vaccine. Donor details come from another sample of the same person, matched by shared clones. The sequence links TRBV12-3 or TRBV12-4 to TRBJ2-5; the junction holds 7 bases that match TRBD1. Sequenced here: PBMCs from blood, sampled roughly 46 days after vaccination. The bases read TGTGCCAGCAGTCCCCGGGACAGACAAAATCCGGAGACCCAGTACTTC. Its translation is CASSPRDRQNPETQYF.